This T cell receptor beta chain originates from a study of blood T cell repertoires in COVID-19. Overall study: PBMCs, B-cell-depleted T cells, or T cells were the source of the cDNA or gDNA that made up the material.

Methods used by the authors: Scientists estimated how many nucleated cells there were by amplifying reference gene primers. TCRdb's copy holds only in-frame clones and misses some; the assay was immunoSEQ multiplex PCR. Clone size and V and J calls were adopted from that table, with D and trimming inferred from the DNA. The sample carries roughly 45,000 clones, over 75% recorded once. Trimming shortened V by 3 bases and J by 5 bases, and 5 bases separated the two germline ends. This CDR3 contains 11 residues. CDR1 and CDR2 from the germline V gene are GTSNPN and SVGIG (reference sequence). This TCR was sampled from a woman in her sixties with acute or convalescent COVID-19. The specimen was peripheral blood. V usage is TRBV30 and J usage is TRBJ2-1, with D possibly being TRBD1 (5 bases). CDR3 residues: CAWSRDNEQFF. Written as DNA, the CDR3 is TGTGCCTGGAGCAGGGACAATGAGCAGTTCTTC.